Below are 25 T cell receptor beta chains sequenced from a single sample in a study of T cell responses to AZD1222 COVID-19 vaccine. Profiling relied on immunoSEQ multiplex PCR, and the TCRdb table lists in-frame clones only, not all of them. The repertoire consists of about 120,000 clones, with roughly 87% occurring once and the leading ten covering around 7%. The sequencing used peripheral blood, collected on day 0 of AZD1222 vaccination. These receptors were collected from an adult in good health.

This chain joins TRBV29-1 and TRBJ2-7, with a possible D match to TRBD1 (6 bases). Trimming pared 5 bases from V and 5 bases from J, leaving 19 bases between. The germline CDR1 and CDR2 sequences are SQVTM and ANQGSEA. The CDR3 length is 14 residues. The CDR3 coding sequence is TGCAGCGTTCTCCGTACAGGGACGCGGGACGAGCAGTACTTC. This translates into CSVLRTGTRDEQYF.

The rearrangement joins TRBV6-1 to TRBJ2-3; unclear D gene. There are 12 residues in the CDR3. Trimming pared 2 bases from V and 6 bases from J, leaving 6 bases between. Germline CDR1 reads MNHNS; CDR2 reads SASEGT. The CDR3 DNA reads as TGTGCCAGCAGTGAAATGGGGGATACGCAGTATTTT. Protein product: CASSEMGDTQYF.

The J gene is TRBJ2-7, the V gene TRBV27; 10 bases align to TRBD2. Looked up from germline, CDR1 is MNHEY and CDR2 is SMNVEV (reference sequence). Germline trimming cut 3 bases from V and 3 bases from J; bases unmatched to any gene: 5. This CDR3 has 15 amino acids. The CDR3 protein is CASSFQAGGVYEQYF. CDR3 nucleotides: TGTGCCAGCAGTTTTCAAGCGGGAGGGGTCTACGAGCAGTACTTC.

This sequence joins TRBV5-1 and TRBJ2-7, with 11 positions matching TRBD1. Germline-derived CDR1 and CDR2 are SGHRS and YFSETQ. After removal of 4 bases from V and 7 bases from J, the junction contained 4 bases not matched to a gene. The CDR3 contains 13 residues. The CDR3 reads CASSGTGGREQYF. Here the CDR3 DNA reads TGCGCCAGCAGCGGGACAGGGGGTCGGGAGCAGTACTTC.

CDR3 nucleotide sequence: TGTGCCAGCAACGACAGGGATTCAACTAATGAAAAACTGTTTTTT. It yields the protein CASNDRDSTNEKLFF. This sequence joins TRBV6-1 and TRBJ1-4, with 7 bases aligning to TRBD1. Trimming took 7 bases from V and 0 from J; bases not matched to a gene: 5. In germline, CDR1 is MNHNS, CDR2 SASEGT. The CDR3 totals 15 residues.

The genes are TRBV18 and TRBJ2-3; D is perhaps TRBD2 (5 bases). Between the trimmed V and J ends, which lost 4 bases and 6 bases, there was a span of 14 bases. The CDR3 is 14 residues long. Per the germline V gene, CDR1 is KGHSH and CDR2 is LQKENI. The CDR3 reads CASSHPPGSDTQYF. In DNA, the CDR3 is TGTGCCAGCTCACACCCGCCGGGGTCGGATACGCAGTATTTT. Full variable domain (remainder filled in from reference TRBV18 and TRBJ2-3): NAGVMQNPRHLVRRRGQEARLRCSPMKGHSHVYWYRQLPEEGLKFMVYLQKENIIDESGMPKERFSAEFPKEGPSILRIQQVVRGDSAAYFCASSHPPGSDTQYFGPGTRLTVL.

The CDR3 DNA reads TGTGCCAGCAGCCAAGTGTCCCGGACCTATGGCTACACCTTC. Its translation is CASSQVSRTYGYTF. The chain combines TRBV3-1 (or the pseudogene TRBV3-2) with TRBJ1-2; unclear D gene. V was trimmed by 1 base and J by 4 bases, leaving 10 bases between them. In germline, CDR1 is LGHDT, CDR2 YNNKEL (reference sequence). This CDR3 is built from 14 residues.

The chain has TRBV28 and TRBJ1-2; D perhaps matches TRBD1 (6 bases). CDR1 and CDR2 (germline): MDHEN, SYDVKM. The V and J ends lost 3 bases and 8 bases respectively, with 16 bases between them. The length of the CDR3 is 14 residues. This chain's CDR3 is CASSFGPGGSGYTF. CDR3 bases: TGTGCCAGCAGTTTTGGTCCCGGGGGCAGCGGCTACACCTTC.

The CDR3 bases are TGTGCCAGCAGCTTAGGCGGGGTAGGGTATCAGCCCCAGCATTTT. Translated: CASSLGGVGYQPQHF. The chain is built from TRBV7-9 and TRBJ1-5; D is ambiguous. The germline V gene encodes CDR1 SEHNR and CDR2 FQNEAQ (reference sequence). The germline V and J ends were trimmed by 1 base and 5 bases, with 12 bases remaining between them. The CDR3 length is 15 residues.

The CDR3 loop is CASSIGETGSPLHF. As DNA, the CDR3 is TGTGCCAGTAGTATTGGGGAAACAGGTTCACCCCTCCACTTT. This sequence joins TRBV19 and TRBJ1-6, with D possibly being TRBD1 (5 bases). The CDR3 sequence is 14 residues long. Trimming took off 3 bases at V and 9 bases at J, with 12 bases between the two ends. CDR1 and CDR2 (germline): LNHDA, SQIVND (reference sequence).

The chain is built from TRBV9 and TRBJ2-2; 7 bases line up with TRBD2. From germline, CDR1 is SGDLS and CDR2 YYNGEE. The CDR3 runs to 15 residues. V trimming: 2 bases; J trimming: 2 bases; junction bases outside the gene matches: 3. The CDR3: CASSVGGGNTGELFF. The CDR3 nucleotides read TGTGCCAGCAGCGTGGGCGGGGGAAACACCGGGGAGCTGTTTTTT.

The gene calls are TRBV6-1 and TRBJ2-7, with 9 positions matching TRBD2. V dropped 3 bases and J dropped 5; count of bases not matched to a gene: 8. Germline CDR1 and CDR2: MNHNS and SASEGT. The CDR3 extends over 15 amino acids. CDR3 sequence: CASSEGLAGAHEQYF. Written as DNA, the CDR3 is TGTGCCAGCAGTGAGGGATTAGCGGGAGCCCACGAGCAGTACTTC.

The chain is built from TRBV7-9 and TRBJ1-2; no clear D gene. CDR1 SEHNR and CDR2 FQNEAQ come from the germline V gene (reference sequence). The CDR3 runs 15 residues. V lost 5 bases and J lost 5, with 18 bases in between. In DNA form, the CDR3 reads TGTGCCAGCAGCACCCCCGGGAGCCCGGAGTATGGCTACACCTTC. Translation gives CASSTPGSPEYGYTF.

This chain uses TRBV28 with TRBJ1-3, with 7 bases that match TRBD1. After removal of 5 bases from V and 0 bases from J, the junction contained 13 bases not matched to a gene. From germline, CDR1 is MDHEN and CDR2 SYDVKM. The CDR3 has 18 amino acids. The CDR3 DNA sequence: TGTGCCAGCAGTACGACAGGGACGCCTTTATACTCTGGAAACACCATATATTTT. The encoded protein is CASSTTGTPLYSGNTIYF. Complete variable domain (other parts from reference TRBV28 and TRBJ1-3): DVKVTQSSRYLVKRTGEKVFLECVQDMDHENMFWYRQDPGLGLRLIYFSYDVKMKEKGDIPEGYSVSREKKERFSLILESASTNQTSMYLCASSTTGTPLYSGNTIYFGEGSWLTVV.

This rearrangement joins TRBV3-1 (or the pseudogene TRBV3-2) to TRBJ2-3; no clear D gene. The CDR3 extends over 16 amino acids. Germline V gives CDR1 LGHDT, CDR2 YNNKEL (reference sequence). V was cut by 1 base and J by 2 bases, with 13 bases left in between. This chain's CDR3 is CASSQVLQSPTDTQYF. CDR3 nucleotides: TGTGCCAGCAGCCAAGTTTTACAGAGCCCCACAGATACGCAGTATTTT.

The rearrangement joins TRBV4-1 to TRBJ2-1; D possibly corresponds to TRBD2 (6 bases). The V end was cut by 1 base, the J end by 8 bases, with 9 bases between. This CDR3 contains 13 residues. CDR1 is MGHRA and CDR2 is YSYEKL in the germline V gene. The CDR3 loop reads CASSQVGEDEQFF. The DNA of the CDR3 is TGCGCCAGCAGCCAAGTTGGGGAGGATGAGCAGTTCTTC.

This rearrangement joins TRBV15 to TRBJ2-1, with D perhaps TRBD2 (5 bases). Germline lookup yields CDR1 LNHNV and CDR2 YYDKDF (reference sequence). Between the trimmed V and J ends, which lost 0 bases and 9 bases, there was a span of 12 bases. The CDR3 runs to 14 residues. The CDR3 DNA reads TGTGCCACCAGCAGAGACCGGGATAAACGTGAGCAGTTCTTC. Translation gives CATSRDRDKREQFF.

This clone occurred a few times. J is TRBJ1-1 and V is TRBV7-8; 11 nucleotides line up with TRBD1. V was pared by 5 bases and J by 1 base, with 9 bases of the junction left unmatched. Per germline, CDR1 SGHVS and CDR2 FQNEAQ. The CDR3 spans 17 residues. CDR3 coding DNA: TGTGCCAGCAGCCCTGGACAGGGGGCAGGGTGGAACACTGAAGCTTTCTTT. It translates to CASSPGQGAGWNTEAFF.

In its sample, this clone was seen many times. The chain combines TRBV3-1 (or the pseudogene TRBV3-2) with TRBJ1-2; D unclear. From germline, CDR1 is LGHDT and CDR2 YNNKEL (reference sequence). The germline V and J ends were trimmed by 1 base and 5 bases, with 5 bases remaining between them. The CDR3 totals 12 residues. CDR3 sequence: CASSQAGYGYTF. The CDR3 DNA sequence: TGTGCCAGCAGCCAAGCGGGTTATGGCTACACCTTC.

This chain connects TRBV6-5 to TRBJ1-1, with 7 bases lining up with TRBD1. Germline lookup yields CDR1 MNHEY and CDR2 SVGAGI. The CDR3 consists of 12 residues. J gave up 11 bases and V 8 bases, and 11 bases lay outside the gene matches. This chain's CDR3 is CASQRPTGEAFF. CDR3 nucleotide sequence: TGTGCCAGCCAGAGGCCTACAGGGGAGGCTTTCTTT.

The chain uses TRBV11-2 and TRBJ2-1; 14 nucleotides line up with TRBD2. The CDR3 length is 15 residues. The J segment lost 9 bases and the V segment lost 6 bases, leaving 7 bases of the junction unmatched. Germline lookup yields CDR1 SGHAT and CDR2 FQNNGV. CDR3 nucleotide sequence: TGTGCCAGCAGTTCGATCGGACTAGCGGGAGGTGAGCAGTTCTTC. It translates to CASSSIGLAGGEQFF.

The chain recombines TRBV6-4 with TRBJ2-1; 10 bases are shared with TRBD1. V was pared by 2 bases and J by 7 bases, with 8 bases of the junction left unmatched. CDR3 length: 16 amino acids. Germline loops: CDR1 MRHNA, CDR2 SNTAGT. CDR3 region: CASSDHPGQGSNEQFF. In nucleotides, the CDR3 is TGTGCCAGCAGTGACCACCCGGGACAGGGGTCTAATGAGCAGTTCTTC.

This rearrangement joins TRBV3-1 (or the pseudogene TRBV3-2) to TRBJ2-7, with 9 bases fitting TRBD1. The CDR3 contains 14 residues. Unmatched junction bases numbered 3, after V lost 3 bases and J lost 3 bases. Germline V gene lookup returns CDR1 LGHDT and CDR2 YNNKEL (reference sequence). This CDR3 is CASSHGTGNYEQYF. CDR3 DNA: TGTGCCAGCAGCCACGGGACAGGGAACTACGAGCAGTACTTC.

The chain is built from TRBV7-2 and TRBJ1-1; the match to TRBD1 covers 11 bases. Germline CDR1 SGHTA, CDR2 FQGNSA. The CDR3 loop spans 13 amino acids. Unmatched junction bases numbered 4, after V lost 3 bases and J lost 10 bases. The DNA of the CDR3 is TGTGCCAGCAGCTTCTGGGACAGGGGGACAGCTTTCTTT. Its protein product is CASSFWDRGTAFF.

CDR3 sequence reads: CASSEDAGSPLHF. CDR3 in DNA: TGTGCCAGCAGTGAAGACGCGGGCTCACCCCTCCACTTT. The chain recombines TRBV6-1 with TRBJ1-6; D is undetermined. CDR1 and CDR2 (germline): MNHNS, SASEGT. V was trimmed by 1 base and J by 10 bases, leaving 8 bases between them. CDR3 length: 13 amino acids.